These 16 T cell receptor beta chains originate from one sample sequenced in a study of T cell responses to AZD1222 COVID-19 vaccine. This table comes from immunoSEQ multiplex PCR, and its TCRdb copy is limited to in-frame clones, with some not included. In the table there are 65,000 to 85,000 clones, approximately 91% of which are singletons. The sample consisted of peripheral blood, taken on day 0 of AZD1222 vaccination. The source of these receptors is an adult in good health.

This chain's CDR3 is CASSYSGRGTGNTIYF. CDR3 sequence (DNA): TGTGCCAGCAGTTACTCCGGCAGAGGCACTGGAAACACCATATATTTT. The chain carries TRBV6-5 and TRBJ1-3; D unresolved. Looked up from germline, CDR1 is MNHEY and CDR2 is SVGAGI. This CDR3 region has 16 residues. Trimming stripped 0 bases from V and 2 bases from J, with 11 bases between.

The V gene is TRBV5-1, the J gene TRBJ2-5; TRBD1 matches 7 bases. The ends lost 2 bases at V and 9 bases at J; junction bases unmatched: 4. This CDR3 region has 12 residues. Per germline, CDR1 SGHRS and CDR2 YFSETQ. CDR3 amino acids: CASSFDGTAQYF. For the CDR3, the DNA is TGCGCCAGCAGCTTCGATGGGACAGCCCAGTACTTC.

This clone turned up a few times. Different DNA sequences within this sample yield the same CDR3. V usage is TRBV19 and J usage is TRBJ1-5; TRBD1 might be the D (5 bases). The CDR3 is made up of 15 amino acids. V was clipped by 6 bases and J by 3 bases, with 15 bases between them. Germline assignment: CDR1 LNHDA and CDR2 SQIVND (reference sequence). CDR3 sequence (DNA): TGTGCCAGTAGCAGGGTTTTGGGTTTCAATCAGCCCCAGCATTTT. Amino acids: CASSRVLGFNQPQHF. The full variable domain, with the rest looked up from reference TRBV19 and TRBJ1-5, is DGGITQSPKYLFRKEGQNVTLSCEQNLNHDAMYWYRQDPGQGLRLIYYSQIVNDFQKGDIAEGYSVSREKKESFPLTVTSAQKNPTAFYLCASSRVLGFNQPQHFGDGTRLSIL.

The chain is built from TRBV5-1 and TRBJ1-2; no clear D gene. Germline V gene lookup returns CDR1 SGHRS and CDR2 YFSETQ. This CDR3 spans 15 amino acids. Trimming removed 1 base at V and 3 bases at J, with 13 bases between. In nucleotides, the CDR3 is TGCGCCAGCAGCTTGATGGCCGCCGGAGACTATGGCTACACCTTC. Its translation is CASSLMAAGDYGYTF.

This chain joins TRBV27 and TRBJ1-2, with D unresolved. Germline CDR1 reads MNHEY; CDR2 reads SMNVEV (reference sequence). The CDR3 contains 13 residues. The V end lost 2 bases, the J end lost 2 bases, and 6 bases lay between the germline ends. CDR3 residues: CASSLRGNYGYTF. The CDR3 nucleotides read TGTGCCAGCAGTTTACGGGGAAACTATGGCTACACCTTC.

V gene TRBV27 combines with J gene TRBJ1-6; TRBD1 aligns across 8 bases. After removal of 3 bases from V and 6 bases from J, the junction contained 7 bases not matched to a gene. The CDR3 loop spans 16 amino acids. From germline, CDR1 is MNHEY and CDR2 SMNVEV (reference sequence). The CDR3 sequence is CASSFQTGVGNSPLHF. The CDR3 coding sequence is TGTGCCAGCAGTTTCCAGACAGGGGTAGGTAATTCACCCCTCCACTTT.

The CDR3: CATSDLGAGVDGYTF. DNA of the CDR3: TGTGCCACCAGTGATTTAGGGGCCGGGGTGGATGGCTACACCTTC. The V and J genes are TRBV24-1 and TRBJ1-2; tentatively, D is TRBD1 (5 bases). The V end was cut by 1 base, the J end by 6 bases, with 14 bases between. The CDR3 runs to 15 residues. Germline V gene data show CDR1 as KGHDR and CDR2 as SFDVKD.

The V and J genes are TRBV10-3 and TRBJ1-2, with TRBD1 identical over 10 bases. The CDR3 totals 14 residues. V gave up 6 bases and J gave up 1 base; unmatched junction bases: 2. Germline CDR1 is ENHRY and CDR2 is SYGVKD. CDR3 sequence (DNA): TGTGCCATCAGGGGGACAGGGGTTAACTATGGCTACACCTTC. It translates to CAIRGTGVNYGYTF.

The chain employs TRBV9 and TRBJ2-3; 8 bases align to TRBD2. V shed 3 bases and J 0 bases; nucleotides not matched to a gene: 6. The CDR3 covers 16 residues. The V gene's germline CDR1 is SGDLS and CDR2 YYNGEE. CDR3 in DNA: TGTGCCAGCAGCGCCGAGCGGGGGAAGAGCACAGATACGCAGTATTTT. Its translation: CASSAERGKSTDTQYF.

This chain links TRBV5-6 with TRBJ1-1; 10 bases are shared with TRBD1. V lost 4 bases, J lost 6 bases, and 6 bases stayed unmatched. In germline, CDR1 is SGHDT, CDR2 YYEEEE. The CDR3 is 14 amino acids. Here the CDR3 DNA reads TGTGCCAGCAGCGAGGACAGGGGGAGCGCTGAAGCTTTCTTT. This encodes CASSEDRGSAEAFF.

The CDR3 DNA reads as TGTGCCAGCAGCAAACGGGGGGGGCGTTGCCCCAAAGAAGCTTTCTTT. Protein sequence: CASSKRGGRCPKEAFF. V gene TRBV21-1 combines with J gene TRBJ1-1. TRBV21-1 is labeled a pseudogene. CDR3 length: 16 residues.

CDR3 region: CASSLESPNYGYTF. CDR3 nucleotides: TGCGCCAGCAGCTTGGAGTCCCCTAACTATGGCTACACCTTC. The rearrangement uses TRBV5-1 and TRBJ1-2; D is unclear. Per germline, CDR1 SGHRS and CDR2 YFSETQ. This CDR3 is built from 14 residues. V dropped 0 bases and J dropped 0 bases, with 6 bases sitting between them. The whole variable domain, filled in from reference TRBV5-1 and TRBJ1-2, reads KAGVTQTPRYLIKTRGQQVTLSCSPISGHRSVSWYQQTPGQGLQFLFEYFSETQRNKGNFPGRFSGRQFSNSRSEMNVSTLELGDSALYLCASSLESPNYGYTFGSGTRLTVV.

The chain combines TRBV6-2 or TRBV6-3 with TRBJ1-5; D is perhaps TRBD1 (5 bases). The CDR3 contains 15 residues. Germline V CDR1 and CDR2: MNHEY, SVGEGT. Trimming shortened V by 0 bases and J by 7 bases, and 13 bases separated the two germline ends. CDR3 protein: CASSYSGRVRQPQHF. Written as DNA, the CDR3 is TGTGCCAGCAGTTACTCGGGCAGGGTGAGGCAGCCCCAGCATTTT.

This chain links TRBV28 with TRBJ1-6, with D unclear. Between the trimmed V and J ends, which lost 6 bases and 10 bases, there was a span of 25 bases. The CDR3 covers 17 residues. CDR1 MDHEN and CDR2 SYDVKM come from the germline V gene. The chain's CDR3 is CASSLTGRMGETSPLHF. Written as DNA, the CDR3 is TGTGCCAGCAGCCTAACGGGTCGGATGGGAGAGACGTCACCCCTCCACTTT.

The rearrangement uses TRBV6-5 and TRBJ1-3; no reliable D call. Germline loops: CDR1 MNHEY, CDR2 SVGAGI. The V gene lost 6 bases and the J gene lost 0 bases, with 12 bases spanning the gap. There are 15 residues in the CDR3. In DNA, the CDR3 is TGTGCCAGCAGGTTAACTCCGAACTCTGGAAACACCATATATTTT. Translation: CASRLTPNSGNTIYF.

The chain carries TRBV28 and TRBJ1-5; D unclear. This CDR3 contains 10 residues. V was pared by 6 bases and J by 6 bases, with 3 bases between. Germline V gene data show CDR1 as MDHEN and CDR2 as SYDVKM. In DNA form, the CDR3 reads TGTGCCAGCAGCTTTCAGCCCCAGCATTTT. Translation: CASSFQPQHF. The variable domain in full, with the rest retrieved from reference TRBV28 and TRBJ1-5, is DVKVTQSSRYLVKRTGEKVFLECVQDMDHENMFWYRQDPGLGLRLIYFSYDVKMKEKGDIPEGYSVSREKKERFSLILESASTNQTSMYLCASSFQPQHFGDGTRLSIL.